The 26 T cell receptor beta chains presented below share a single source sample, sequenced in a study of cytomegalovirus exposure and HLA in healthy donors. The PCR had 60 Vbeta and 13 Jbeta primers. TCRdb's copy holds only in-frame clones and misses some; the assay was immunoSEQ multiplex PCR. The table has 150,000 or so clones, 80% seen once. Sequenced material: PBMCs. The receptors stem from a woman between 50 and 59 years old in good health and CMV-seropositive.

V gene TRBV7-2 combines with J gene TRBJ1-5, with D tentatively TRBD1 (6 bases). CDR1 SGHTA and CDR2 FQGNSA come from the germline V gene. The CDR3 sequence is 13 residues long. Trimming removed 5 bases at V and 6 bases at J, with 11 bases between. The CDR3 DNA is TGTGCCAGCAGCCCCCAGGGGATTCAGCCCCAGCATTTT. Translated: CASSPQGIQPQHF.

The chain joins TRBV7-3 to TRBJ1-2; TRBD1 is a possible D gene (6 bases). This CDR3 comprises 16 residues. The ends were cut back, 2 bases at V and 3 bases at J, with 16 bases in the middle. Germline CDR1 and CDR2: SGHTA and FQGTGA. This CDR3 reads CASSLVRREGDYGYTF. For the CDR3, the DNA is TGTGCCAGCAGCTTAGTAAGAAGGGAGGGGGACTATGGCTACACCTTC.

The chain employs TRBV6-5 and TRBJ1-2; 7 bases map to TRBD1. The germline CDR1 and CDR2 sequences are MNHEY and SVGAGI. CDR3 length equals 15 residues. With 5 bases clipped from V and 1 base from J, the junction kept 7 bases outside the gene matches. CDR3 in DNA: TGTGCCAGCAGTCGGGGACAGCAAATTAACTATGGCTACACCTTC. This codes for CASSRGQQINYGYTF.

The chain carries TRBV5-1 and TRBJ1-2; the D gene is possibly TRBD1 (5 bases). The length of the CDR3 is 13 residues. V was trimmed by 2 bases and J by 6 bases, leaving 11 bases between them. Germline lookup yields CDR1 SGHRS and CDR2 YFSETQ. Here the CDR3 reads CASSLDWGNGYTF. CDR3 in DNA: TGCGCCAGCAGCTTAGACTGGGGCAATGGCTACACCTTC.

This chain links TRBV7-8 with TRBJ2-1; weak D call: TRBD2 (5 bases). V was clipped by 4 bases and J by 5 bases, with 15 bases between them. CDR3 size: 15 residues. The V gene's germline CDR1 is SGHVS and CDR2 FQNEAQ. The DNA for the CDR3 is TGTGCCAGCAGCTCCCCCTTGCGGGCTCACAATGAGCAGTTCTTC. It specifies CASSSPLRAHNEQFF. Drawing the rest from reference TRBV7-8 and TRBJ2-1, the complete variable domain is GAGVSQSPRYKVAKRGQDVALRCDPISGHVSLFWYQQALGQGPEFLTYFQNEAQLDKSGLPSDRFFAERPEGSVSTLKIQRTQQEDSAVYLCASSSPLRAHNEQFFGPGTRLTVL.

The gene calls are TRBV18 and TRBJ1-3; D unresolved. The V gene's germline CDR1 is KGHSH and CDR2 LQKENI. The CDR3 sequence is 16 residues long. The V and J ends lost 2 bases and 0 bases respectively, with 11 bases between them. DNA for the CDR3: TGTGCCAGCTCACCATCGGCGGAAACCTCTGGAAACACCATATATTTT. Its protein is CASSPSAETSGNTIYF.

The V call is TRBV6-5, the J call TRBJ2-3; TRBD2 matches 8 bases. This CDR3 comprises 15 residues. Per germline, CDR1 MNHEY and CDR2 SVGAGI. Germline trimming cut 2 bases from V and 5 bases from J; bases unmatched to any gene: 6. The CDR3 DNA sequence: TGTGCCAGCAGTTACCCGGGGGGGGGAGTAGATACGCAGTATTTT. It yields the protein CASSYPGGGVDTQYF.

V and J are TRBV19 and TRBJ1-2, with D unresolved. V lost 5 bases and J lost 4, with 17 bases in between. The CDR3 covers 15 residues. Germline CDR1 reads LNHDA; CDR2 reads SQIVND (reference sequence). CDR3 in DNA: TGTGCCAGTAGTCCAAAGGTCGGGGAAGGCTATGGCTACACCTTC. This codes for CASSPKVGEGYGYTF.

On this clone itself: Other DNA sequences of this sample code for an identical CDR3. CDR3 sequence reads: CASSSRYEQYF. DNA of the CDR3: TGTGCCAGCAGCTCGAGATACGAGCAGTACTTC. The chain employs TRBV7-2 and TRBJ2-7; D is unclear. Trimming took 4 bases from V and 4 from J, leaving 5 bases between them. Germline CDR1 reads SGHTA; CDR2 reads FQGNSA. This CDR3 region has 11 residues.

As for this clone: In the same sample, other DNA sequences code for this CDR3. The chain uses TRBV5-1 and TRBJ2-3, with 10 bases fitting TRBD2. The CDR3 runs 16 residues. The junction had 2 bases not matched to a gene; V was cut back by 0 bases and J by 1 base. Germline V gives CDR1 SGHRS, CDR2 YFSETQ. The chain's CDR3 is CASSLGGTSGTDTQYF. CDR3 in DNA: TGCGCCAGCAGCTTGGGCGGGACTAGCGGCACAGATACGCAGTATTTT.

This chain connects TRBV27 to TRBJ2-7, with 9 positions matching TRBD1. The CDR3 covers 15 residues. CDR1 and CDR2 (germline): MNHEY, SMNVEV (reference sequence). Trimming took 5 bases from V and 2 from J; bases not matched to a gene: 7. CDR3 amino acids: CASSRKDRGPYEQYF. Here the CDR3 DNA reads TGTGCCAGCAGTAGAAAGGACAGGGGTCCCTACGAGCAGTACTTC.

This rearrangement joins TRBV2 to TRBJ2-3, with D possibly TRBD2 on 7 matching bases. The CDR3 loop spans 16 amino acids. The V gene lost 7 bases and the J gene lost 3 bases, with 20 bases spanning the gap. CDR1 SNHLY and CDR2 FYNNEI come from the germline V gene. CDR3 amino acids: CASTYSKGEGTDTQYF. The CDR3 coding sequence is TGTGCCAGCACCTATTCTAAGGGGGAGGGGACAGATACGCAGTATTTT.

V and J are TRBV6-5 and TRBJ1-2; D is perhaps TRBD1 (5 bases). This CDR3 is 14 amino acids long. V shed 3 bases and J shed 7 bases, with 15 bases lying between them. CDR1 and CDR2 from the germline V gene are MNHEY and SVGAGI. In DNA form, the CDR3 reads TGTGCCAGCAGTTATAGCCAGGGATGGGGTGGCTACACCTTC. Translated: CASSYSQGWGGYTF.

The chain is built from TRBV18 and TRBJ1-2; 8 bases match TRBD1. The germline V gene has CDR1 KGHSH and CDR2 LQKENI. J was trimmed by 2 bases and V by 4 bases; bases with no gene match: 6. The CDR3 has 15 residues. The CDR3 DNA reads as TGTGCCAGCTCACAGGACAGGGAGCGAAACTATGGCTACACCTTC. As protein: CASSQDRERNYGYTF.

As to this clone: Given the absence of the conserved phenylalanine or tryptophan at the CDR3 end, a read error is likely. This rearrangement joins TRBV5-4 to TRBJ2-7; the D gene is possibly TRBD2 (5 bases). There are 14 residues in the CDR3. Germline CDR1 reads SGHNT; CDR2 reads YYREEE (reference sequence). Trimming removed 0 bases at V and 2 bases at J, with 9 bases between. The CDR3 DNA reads TGTGCCAGCAGCTTGGAGAGGGTACCCTACGAGCAGTACCTC. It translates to CASSLERVPYEQYL.

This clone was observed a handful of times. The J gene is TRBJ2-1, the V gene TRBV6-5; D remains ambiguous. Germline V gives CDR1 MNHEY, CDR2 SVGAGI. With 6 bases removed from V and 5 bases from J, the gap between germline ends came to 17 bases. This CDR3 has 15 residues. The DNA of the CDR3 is TGTGCCAGCAGGTCTGGCGGATCAAGGAACAATGAGCAGTTCTTC. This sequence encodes CASRSGGSRNNEQFF.

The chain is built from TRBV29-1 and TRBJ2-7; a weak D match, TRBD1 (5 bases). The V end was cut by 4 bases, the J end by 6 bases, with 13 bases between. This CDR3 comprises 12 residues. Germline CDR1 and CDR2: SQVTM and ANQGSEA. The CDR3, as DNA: TGCAGCGTTGGGGGCAGTTCGGGCGAGCAGTACTTC. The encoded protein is CSVGGSSGEQYF.

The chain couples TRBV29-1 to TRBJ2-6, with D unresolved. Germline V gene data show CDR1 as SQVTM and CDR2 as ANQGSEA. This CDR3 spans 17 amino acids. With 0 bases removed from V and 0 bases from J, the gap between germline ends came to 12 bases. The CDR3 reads CSVEEMALNSGANVLTF. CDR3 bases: TGCAGCGTTGAAGAGATGGCTTTGAACTCTGGGGCCAACGTCCTGACTTTC.

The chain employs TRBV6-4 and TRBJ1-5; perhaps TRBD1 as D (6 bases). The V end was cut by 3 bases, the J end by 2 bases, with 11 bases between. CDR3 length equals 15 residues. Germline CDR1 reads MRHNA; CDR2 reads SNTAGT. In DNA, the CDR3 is TGTGCCAGCAGTGAAGAAGGGGGAGGCAATCAGCCCCAGCATTTT. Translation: CASSEEGGGNQPQHF.

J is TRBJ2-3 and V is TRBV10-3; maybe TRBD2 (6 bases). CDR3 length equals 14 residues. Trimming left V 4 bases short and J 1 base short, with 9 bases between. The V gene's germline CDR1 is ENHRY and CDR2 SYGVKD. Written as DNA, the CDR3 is TGTGCCATCAGTGTACGCGGGGGCACAGATACGCAGTATTTT. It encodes CAISVRGGTDTQYF.

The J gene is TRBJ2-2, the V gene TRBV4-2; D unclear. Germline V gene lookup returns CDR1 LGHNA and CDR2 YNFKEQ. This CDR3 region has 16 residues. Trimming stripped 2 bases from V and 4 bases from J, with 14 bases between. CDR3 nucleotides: TGTGCCAGCAGCCAATCCCGATTAGTTGCCACCGGGGAGCTGTTTTTT. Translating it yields CASSQSRLVATGELFF.

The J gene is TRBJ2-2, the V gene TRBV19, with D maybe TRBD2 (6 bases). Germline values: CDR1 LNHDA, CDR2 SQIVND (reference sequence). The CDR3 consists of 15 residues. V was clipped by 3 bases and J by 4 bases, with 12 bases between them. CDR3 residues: CASSIQRGTTGELFF. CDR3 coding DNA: TGTGCCAGTAGTATCCAACGGGGGACCACCGGGGAGCTGTTTTTT.

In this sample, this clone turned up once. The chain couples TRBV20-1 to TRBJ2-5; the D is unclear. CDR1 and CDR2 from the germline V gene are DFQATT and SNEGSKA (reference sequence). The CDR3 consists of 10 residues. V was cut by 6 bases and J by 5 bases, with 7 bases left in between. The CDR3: CSASSETQYF. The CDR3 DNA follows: TGCAGTGCCTCGTCCGAGACCCAGTACTTC.

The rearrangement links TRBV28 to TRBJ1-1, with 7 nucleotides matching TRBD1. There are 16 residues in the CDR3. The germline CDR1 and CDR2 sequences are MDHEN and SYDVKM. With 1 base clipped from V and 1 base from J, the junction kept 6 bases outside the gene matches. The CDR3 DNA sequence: TGTGCCAGCAGTTTATCGATCGGGACAGAGAACACTGAAGCTTTCTTT. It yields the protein CASSLSIGTENTEAFF.

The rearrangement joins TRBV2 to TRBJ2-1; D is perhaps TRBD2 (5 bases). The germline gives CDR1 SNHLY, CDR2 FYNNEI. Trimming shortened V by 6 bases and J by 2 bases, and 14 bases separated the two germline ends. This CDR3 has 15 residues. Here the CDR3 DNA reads TGTGCCAGCAGCGCTACTAGTAGGACCTACAATGAGCAGTTCTTC. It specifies CASSATSRTYNEQFF.

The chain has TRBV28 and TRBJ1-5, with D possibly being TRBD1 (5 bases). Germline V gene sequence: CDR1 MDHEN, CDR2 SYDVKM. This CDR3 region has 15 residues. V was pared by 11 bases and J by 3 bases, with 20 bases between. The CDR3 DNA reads TGTGCCTCTTCGGGGGGGATCACCTTCAATCAGCCCCAGCATTTT. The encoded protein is CASSGGITFNQPQHF.